This T cell receptor (beta chain) was observed in a study of T cell repertoires in ileal Crohn's disease. This clone was picked up one time. Produced via immunoSEQ multiplex PCR; TCRdb's table is partial and in-frame only. The sample has over 12,000 clones; 65% to 85% are singletons. Germline loops: CDR1 SEHNR, CDR2 FQNEAQ (reference sequence). Trimming removed 5 bases from V and 4 bases from J; junction bases left unmatched: 5. CDR3 length equals 15 residues. The chain joins TRBV7-9 to TRBJ2-2; TRBD2 agrees at 9 bases. This TCR was recovered from an adult with Crohn's disease. The sample taken for sequencing was ileal tissue. CDR3 bases: TGTGCCAGCAGCACCCGCGGGGGGGGCACCGGGGAGCTGTTTTTT. Its translation: CASSTRGGGTGELFF.